Presented here are 21 T cell receptor beta chains from one specimen sequenced in a study of cytomegalovirus exposure and HLA in healthy donors (TCRdb year 2017). Receptor libraries were prepared by the immunoSEQ multiplex PCR assay. The immuneACCESS repertoire file appears here via TCRdb, limited to in-frame rearrangements. These files lack a portion of the clones; in checked studies, under half of the deficit traces to unresolved V genes, and the cause of the others is not known. For this sample there are 250,000 to 400,000 clones; about 85% appear just once. Roughly 1.2% of the sample is held by the ten biggest clonotypes. Sequences were obtained from PBMCs. Source of these receptors: a woman in her 30s in good health and CMV-seropositive.

This clone was seen only once. The rearrangement joins TRBV28 to TRBJ2-7; possibly TRBD2 for D (5 bases). V lost 4 bases and J lost 3, with 7 bases in between. Germline CDR1 and CDR2: MDHEN and SYDVKM. The CDR3 sequence is 12 residues long. CDR3 coding DNA: TGTGCCAGCAGTTGGACTCTCTACGAGCAGTACTTC. This codes for CASSWTLYEQYF.

The chain recombines TRBV2 with TRBJ1-5; D not certain. The V and J ends lost 4 bases and 3 bases respectively, with 7 bases between them. CDR1 is SNHLY, CDR2 FYNNEI, per germline. The length of the CDR3 is 13 residues. Here the CDR3 reads CASSGQTNQPQHF. CDR3 in DNA: TGTGCCAGCAGTGGGCAGACCAATCAGCCCCAGCATTTT.

The J gene is TRBJ2-1, the V gene TRBV28; D tentatively reads TRBD1 or TRBD2 (6 bases each). With 6 bases removed from V and 5 bases from J, the gap between germline ends came to 23 bases. This CDR3 is 17 amino acids long. Germline loops: CDR1 MDHEN, CDR2 SYDVKM. The CDR3 is CASRKTGAVRVHNEQFF. In DNA form, the CDR3 reads TGTGCCAGCAGAAAGACGGGGGCGGTACGAGTTCACAATGAGCAGTTCTTC.

Only a few counts were recorded for this clone. The CDR3, as DNA: TGTGCCAGCAGTTTATTATCGGGAACTAACTATGGCTACACCTTC. Residues: CASSLLSGTNYGYTF. The genes are TRBV28 and TRBJ1-2; D is undetermined. Germline lookup yields CDR1 MDHEN and CDR2 SYDVKM. V was cut by 1 base and J by 0 bases, with 9 bases left in between. The CDR3 sequence is 15 residues long.

V is TRBV5-1 and J is TRBJ2-7, with TRBD2 matching over 7 bases. Germline V CDR1 and CDR2: SGHRS, YFSETQ. J was trimmed by 3 bases and V by 5 bases; bases with no gene match: 14. This CDR3 contains 16 residues. The CDR3 bases are TGCGCCAGCAGACTGGGGAGCGGGGTCACCCACTACGAGCAGTACTTC. It specifies CASRLGSGVTHYEQYF.

This chain links TRBV7-3 with TRBJ2-7, with 9 bases aligning to TRBD1. The CDR3 runs to 15 residues. V trimming: 3 bases; J trimming: 2 bases; junction bases outside the gene matches: 5. CDR1 is SGHTA, CDR2 FQGTGA, per germline. The CDR3 DNA follows: TGTGCCAGCAGCTTGGACAGGGGATCACCCTACGAGCAGTACTTC. It yields the protein CASSLDRGSPYEQYF.

V usage is TRBV19 and J usage is TRBJ2-1, with TRBD1 matching over 7 bases. The CDR3 length is 15 residues. Germline lookup yields CDR1 LNHDA and CDR2 SQIVND (reference sequence). V trimming: 9 bases; J trimming: 6 bases; junction bases outside the gene matches: 14. CDR3 sequence (DNA): TGTGCCAGATCCCCGGGACAGCGCCATTGCAATGAGCAGTTCTTC. It codes for CARSPGQRHCNEQFF.

The J gene is TRBJ2-7, the V gene TRBV5-5, with D possibly TRBD2 on 6 matching bases. This CDR3 contains 14 residues. The germline gives CDR1 SGHKS, CDR2 YYEKEE (reference sequence). V gave up 1 base and J gave up 3 bases, with 11 bases separating them. The CDR3: CASSLWAGNYEQYF. In DNA, the CDR3 is TGTGCCAGCAGCTTGTGGGCGGGGAACTACGAGCAGTACTTC.

The chain has TRBV5-6 and TRBJ1-1; weak D call: TRBD1 (6 bases). Trimming shortened V by 4 bases and J by 7 bases, and 17 bases separated the two germline ends. Germline CDR1 and CDR2: SGHDT and YYEEEE. The CDR3 runs to 14 residues. DNA for the CDR3: TGTGCCAGCAGCGGGCTGGACAGTCCTGGTGAAGCTTTCTTT. It is translated as CASSGLDSPGEAFF.

The chain combines TRBV5-6 with TRBJ2-7; no clear D gene. The germline CDR1 and CDR2 sequences are SGHDT and YYEEEE. The CDR3 has 14 amino acids. V gave up 1 base and J gave up 7 bases, with 15 bases separating them. CDR3 amino acids: CASSLMVGLKEQYF. CDR3 in DNA: TGTGCCAGCAGCTTGATGGTCGGCCTTAAGGAGCAGTACTTC.

The chain has TRBV27 and TRBJ2-3; D possibly uses TRBD1 or TRBD2 (5 bases each). With 4 bases removed from V and 2 bases from J, the gap between germline ends came to 19 bases. The CDR3 runs 17 residues. CDR1 is MNHEY and CDR2 is SMNVEV in the germline V gene (reference sequence). DNA of the CDR3: TGTGCCAGCAGTTCACCGGGACCCTTATACTTCACAGATACGCAGTATTTT. As protein: CASSSPGPLYFTDTQYF.

This chain connects TRBV27 to TRBJ2-1, with 9 bases that match TRBD1. Losses at the gene ends were 8 bases for V and 3 bases for J; bases not matched to a gene: 5. In germline, CDR1 is MNHEY, CDR2 SMNVEV (reference sequence). The CDR3 covers 14 residues. The CDR3 region has the DNA TGTGCCAGCGCGGGACAGGGATTCTACAATGAGCAGTTCTTC. It encodes CASAGQGFYNEQFF.

This chain joins TRBV20-1 and TRBJ2-1; no clear D. This CDR3 region has 11 residues. The germline CDR1 and CDR2 sequences are DFQATT and SNEGSKA (reference sequence). The CDR3 is CSVGPRNEQFF. The CDR3 bases are TGCAGCGTGGGCCCCCGGAATGAGCAGTTCTTC.

This clone was counted between two and nine times. V usage is TRBV29-1 and J usage is TRBJ2-7, with D uncertain. CDR1 and CDR2 from the germline V gene are SQVTM and ANQGSEA. The V end lost 4 bases, the J end lost 5 bases, and 9 bases lay between the germline ends. CDR3 length: 11 residues. The CDR3 here is CSVAPANEQYF. For the CDR3, the DNA is TGCAGCGTTGCCCCGGCGAACGAGCAGTACTTC.

This clone appeared a few times. This chain links TRBV28 with TRBJ2-3; no firm D call. V gave up 6 bases and J gave up 0 bases, with 10 bases separating them. Per germline, CDR1 MDHEN and CDR2 SYDVKM. The CDR3 extends over 14 amino acids. In nucleotides, the CDR3 is TGTGCCAGCAGCCATTCTAGGAGCACAGATACGCAGTATTTT. The encoded protein is CASSHSRSTDTQYF.

The CDR3 region is CSVEIGITEAFF. The DNA for the CDR3 is TGCAGCGTTGAAATAGGGATAACTGAAGCTTTCTTT. The chain couples TRBV29-1 to TRBJ1-1, with D hard to call. From germline, CDR1 is SQVTM and CDR2 ANQGSEA. The CDR3 runs to 12 residues. V was clipped by 2 bases and J by 5 bases, with 9 bases between them.

This clone was observed a few times. V gene TRBV7-2 combines with J gene TRBJ2-2, with TRBD1 identical over 7 bases. Per germline, CDR1 SGHTA and CDR2 FQGNSA. The length of the CDR3 is 14 residues. With V trimmed by 5 bases and J by 5 bases, 5 bases remained unmatched. CDR3 bases: TGTGCCAGCAGCCCAAGGGGGCTTACCGGGGAGCTGTTTTTT. It specifies CASSPRGLTGELFF.

On this clone itself: In the same sample, other DNA sequences code for this CDR3. The chain joins TRBV4-1 to TRBJ1-5; D remains ambiguous. Germline lookup yields CDR1 MGHRA and CDR2 YSYEKL. The ends were cut back, 2 bases at V and 4 bases at J, with 6 bases in the middle. The CDR3 is made up of 13 amino acids. The CDR3 here is CASSQLINQPQHF. For the CDR3, the DNA is TGCGCCAGCAGCCAACTTATAAATCAGCCCCAGCATTTT.

The V gene is TRBV7-6, the J gene TRBJ2-2; D possibly matches TRBD1 or TRBD2 (5 bases each). The CDR3 is 16 residues long. The V gene's germline CDR1 is SGHVS and CDR2 FNYEAQ. The V end lost 4 bases, the J end lost 6 bases, and 18 bases lay between the germline ends. Here the CDR3 reads CASSSLRGRRPGELFF. As DNA, the CDR3 is TGTGCCAGCAGCTCACTACGGGGACGGAGGCCCGGGGAGCTGTTTTTT.

V and J are TRBV9 and TRBJ1-2, with 11 bases fitting TRBD1. Germline V CDR1 and CDR2: SGDLS, YYNGEE. With 3 bases clipped from V and 8 bases from J, the junction kept 6 bases outside the gene matches. This CDR3 is 14 amino acids long. The CDR3 DNA reads TGTGCCAGCAGCGGAGGGACAGGGGGAGGAGGCTACACCTTC. Its translation: CASSGGTGGGGYTF.

J is TRBJ1-5 and V is TRBV4-1; 10 bases map to TRBD1. Losses at the gene ends were 3 bases for V and 6 bases for J; bases not matched to a gene: 5. Germline CDR1 MGHRA, CDR2 YSYEKL. The CDR3 has 15 amino acids. This CDR3 reads CASSQTGGFGQPQHF. The CDR3 nucleotides are TGCGCCAGCAGCCAGACAGGGGGCTTCGGTCAGCCCCAGCATTTT.